This T cell receptor (beta chain) was documented in a study of T cell responses to AZD1222 COVID-19 vaccine. Data came from immunoSEQ multiplex PCR; TCRdb stores just in-frame clones and leaves some out. The sample has tens of thousands of clones, over 80% seen once. V lost 3 bases to trimming and J lost 6 bases; unmatched junction nucleotides: 6. Looked up from germline, CDR1 is SGHVS and CDR2 is FQNEAQ. This CDR3 contains 15 residues. This sequence joins TRBV7-8 and TRBJ1-5, with 9 nucleotides matching TRBD1. The sequenced sample was peripheral blood, obtained on day 0 of AZD1222 vaccination. The sequence derives from an adult in good health. This CDR3 reads CASSLDRGPSQPQHF. The CDR3 coding sequence is TGTGCCAGCAGCTTGGACAGGGGCCCCAGTCAGCCCCAGCATTTT.